The 23 T cell receptor beta chains below were found in one sample sequenced in a study of blood T cells in healthy people across ages. A second PCR, run for roughly 7 to 11 cycles, used a sample-barcoded 5' primer plus a J-beta primer mix. TCRdb passed the 5' RACE reads through MiXCR, listing each CDR3 protein once. The table lists 1.2 million to 1.5 million distinct CDR3 sequences, roughly 45% of them singletons. The sequenced sample consisted of blood. Source of these receptors: a woman aged 18 to 35 in good health.

At least ten counts were recorded for this clonotype. The J gene is TRBJ2-1, the V gene TRBV6-6; 8 bases are shared with TRBD2. The ends lost 6 bases at V and 6 bases at J; junction bases unmatched: 13. Germline V CDR1 and CDR2: MNHNY, SVGAGI (reference sequence). The CDR3 has 16 amino acids. CDR3 loop: CASSRRVGLEGNEQFF. The CDR3 coding sequence is TGTGCCAGCAGCCGCCGTGTGGGACTAGAAGGCAATGAGCAGTTCTTC.

This chain uses TRBV13 with TRBJ1-2; D perhaps matches TRBD1 (6 bases). V was clipped by 11 bases and J by 7 bases, with 23 bases between them. CDR1 is PRHDT and CDR2 is FYEKMQ in the germline V gene (reference sequence). The length of the CDR3 is 14 residues. DNA for the CDR3: TGTGCCGGGAACGGGGGGGGGCGACATCGTGGCTACACCTTC. It encodes CAGNGGGRHRGYTF.

This chain connects TRBV24-1 to TRBJ2-3, with 13 bases identical to TRBD2. The CDR3 consists of 16 residues. CDR1 and CDR2 from the germline V gene are KGHDR and SFDVKD. The V segment lost 4 bases and the J segment 2 bases; nucleotides outside the gene matches: 2. The CDR3 protein is CATSDTSGRDTDTQYF. CDR3 in DNA: TGTGCCACCAGTGACACTAGCGGGAGGGACACAGATACGCAGTATTTT.

This clonotype was counted only a few times. The CDR3 DNA sequence: TGTGCCAGCAGCTTTGGGGGGGTGAGGGAGCAGTACTTC. This codes for CASSFGGVREQYF. The genes are TRBV7-2 and TRBJ2-7; 7 bases line up with TRBD2. The CDR3 contains 13 residues. From germline, CDR1 is SGHTA and CDR2 FQGNSA. V gave up 3 bases and J gave up 7 bases; unmatched junction bases: 6.

This clonotype was detected many times. The rearrangement uses TRBV13 and TRBJ2-1; 10 nucleotides align to TRBD1. The CDR3 is made up of 12 amino acids. CDR1 and CDR2 from the germline V gene are PRHDT and FYEKMQ (reference sequence). After removal of 6 bases from V and 8 bases from J, the junction contained 1 base not matched to a gene. CDR3 bases: TGTGCCAGCAGGGGGACAGGGGATGAGCAGTTCTTC. Its translation: CASRGTGDEQFF.

This clonotype was found a few times. V is TRBV29-1 and J is TRBJ2-6, with D unresolved. Germline V CDR1 and CDR2: SQVTM, ANQGSEA. V was trimmed by 7 bases and J by 0 bases, leaving 7 bases between them. CDR3 length equals 13 residues. The CDR3 is CSGQISGANVLTF. The CDR3 nucleotides read TGCAGCGGGCAGATCTCTGGGGCCAACGTCCTGACTTTC.

Turning to this clonotype: One end of the junction does not line up with germline, which may come from a read error. The gene calls are TRBV12-3 or TRBV12-4 and TRBJ2-1; D is perhaps TRBD2 (5 bases). This CDR3 is 15 amino acids long. CDR3 sequence: CANSPAGGLYNEQFF. CDR3 nucleotide sequence: TGTGCCAACAGTCCCGCGGGCGGGCTATACAATGAGCAGTTCTTC.

This chain uses TRBV6-5 with TRBJ2-3, with 9 bases matching TRBD1. The CDR3 contains 15 residues. Germline-derived CDR1 and CDR2 are MNHEY and SVGAGI. V lost 2 bases and J lost 4; bases outside the gene matches: 4. CDR3 amino acids: CASSYGDRVPDTQYF. In nucleotides, the CDR3 is TGTGCCAGCAGTTACGGGGACAGGGTGCCAGATACGCAGTATTTT.

The CDR3 DNA follows: TGTGCCAGCAGTCGATCGGGGGGGGGGAAACAAGAGACCCAGTACTTC. Protein product: CASSRSGGGKQETQYF. The V and J genes are TRBV6-5 and TRBJ2-5; the match to TRBD2 covers 8 bases. The CDR3 length is 16 residues. With 5 bases clipped from V and 2 bases from J, the junction kept 10 bases outside the gene matches. Germline CDR1 reads MNHEY; CDR2 reads SVGAGI.

V usage is TRBV6-5 and J usage is TRBJ2-1, with TRBD1 as a possible D gene (6 bases). V was shortened by 1 base and J by 10 bases, with 20 bases between the two germline ends. Germline V gene sequence: CDR1 MNHEY, CDR2 SVGAGI. CDR3 length: 16 residues. The CDR3 is CASSYLQGELLREQFF. The CDR3 nucleotides are TGTGCCAGCAGTTACTTACAGGGTGAACTACTACGGGAGCAGTTCTTC.

This clonotype occurred a few times. The V and J genes are TRBV27 and TRBJ2-7, with D tentatively TRBD1 (5 bases). The V gene lost 2 bases and the J gene lost 3 bases, with 11 bases spanning the gap. The CDR3 runs 14 residues. Germline values: CDR1 MNHEY, CDR2 SMNVEV (reference sequence). CDR3 in DNA: TGTGCCAGCAGTTTAGGGGCCTCGGGCTACGAGCAGTACTTC. It specifies CASSLGASGYEQYF.

Of note for this clonotype: A read error may explain this, as a much larger clone is one base away. The chain has TRBV10-3 and TRBJ2-7; D not certain. CDR1 and CDR2 (germline): ENHRY, SYGVKD. The CDR3 sequence is 12 residues long. The CDR3 sequence is CAIRESTARQYF. CDR3 bases: TGTGCCATCAGGGAGTCGACGGCGCGGCAGTACTTC.

This clonotype was seen only a few times. The chain recombines TRBV9 with TRBJ2-2; a possible D gene is TRBD2 (6 bases). Germline lookup yields CDR1 SGDLS and CDR2 YYNGEE. This CDR3 spans 14 amino acids. V lost 1 base to trimming and J lost 3 bases, with 7 bases between them. DNA of the CDR3: TGTGCCAGCAGCGTACCGGGGGACACCGGGGAGCTGTTTTTT. Amino acids: CASSVPGDTGELFF.

This chain joins TRBV7-3 and TRBJ2-5; D may be TRBD2 (6 bases). This CDR3 contains 17 residues. Trimming cost V 0 bases and J 1 base, with 15 bases left between them. In germline, CDR1 is SGHTA, CDR2 FQGTGA. CDR3 in amino acids: CASSLTGDSGFQETQYF. The CDR3 coding sequence is TGTGCCAGCAGCTTAACAGGGGACTCTGGATTCCAAGAGACCCAGTACTTC. The entire variable domain, with the rest obtained from reference TRBV7-3 and TRBJ2-5, is as follows: GAGVSQTPSNKVTEKGKYVELRCDPISGHTALYWYRQSLGQGPEFLIYFQGTGAADDSGLPNDRFFAVRPEGSVSTLKIQRTERGDSAVYLCASSLTGDSGFQETQYFGPGTRLLVL.

This rearrangement joins TRBV7-9 to TRBJ1-5, with D hard to call. CDR3 length: 16 residues. Germline-derived CDR1 and CDR2 are SEHNR and FQNEAQ (reference sequence). Trimming stripped 7 bases from V and 7 bases from J, with 23 bases between. The CDR3 is CASTRPGDRPEQPQHF. As DNA, the CDR3 is TGTGCCAGCACCAGACCCGGGGATAGGCCCGAACAGCCCCAGCATTTT.

A few counts support this clonotype. The chain couples TRBV7-3 to TRBJ2-1; 10 nucleotides match TRBD2. The length of the CDR3 is 18 residues. Germline V gene data show CDR1 as SGHTA and CDR2 as FQGTGA. V gave up 4 bases and J gave up 0 bases; unmatched junction bases: 9. The CDR3 sequence is CASSSLVLAGSSYNEQFF. For the CDR3, the DNA is TGTGCCAGCAGCTCCCTTGTACTAGCGGGGAGCTCCTACAATGAGCAGTTCTTC.

The chain uses TRBV29-1 and TRBJ2-7, with a possible D match to TRBD1 (6 bases). Germline CDR1 and CDR2: SQVTM and ANQGSEA. Trimming stripped 1 base from V and 0 bases from J, with 13 bases between. The CDR3 has 15 residues. The CDR3 is CSVEVTGMSSYEQYF. CDR3 nucleotide sequence: TGCAGCGTTGAAGTAACAGGGATGAGCTCCTACGAGCAGTACTTC.

The chain employs TRBV6-7 and TRBJ2-3; D uncertain. TRBV6-7 is given ORF status, its function remaining uncertain. There are 14 residues in the CDR3. With 6 bases removed from V and 4 bases from J, the gap between germline ends came to 14 bases. The CDR3 nucleotides read TGTGCCAGCAGCACCGAGAGTCGGGCAGATACGCAGTATTTT. It yields the protein CASSTESRADTQYF.

There are a few counts of this clonotype. V and J are TRBV12-3 or TRBV12-4 and TRBJ2-1; a weak D match, TRBD1 (6 bases). CDR3 length equals 15 residues. Trimming cost V 6 bases and J 9 bases, with 21 bases left between them. CDR3 bases: TGTGCCAGCAGCAGGGGAGTCGTGCAATTGGCTGAGCAGTTCTTC. This encodes CASSRGVVQLAEQFF.

The chain carries TRBV28 and TRBJ1-5; D perhaps matches TRBD1 (6 bases). CDR3 length: 17 residues. Trimming stripped 7 bases from V and 0 bases from J, with 19 bases between. Germline lookup yields CDR1 MDHEN and CDR2 SYDVKM. The CDR3 loop reads CASTLGGQPYSNQPQHF. CDR3 in DNA: TGTGCCAGCACCCTCGGCGGACAGCCGTATAGCAATCAGCCCCAGCATTTT.

The table lists this clonotype with many counts. At one end the junction does not follow the germline gene, possibly because of a read error. This rearrangement joins TRBV3-1 to TRBJ2-7; TRBD1 or TRBD2 may be the D gene (5 bases each). CDR1 is LGHDT and CDR2 is YNNKEL in the germline V gene (reference sequence). The CDR3 is 14 residues long. CDR3 residues: CASSQVGTSYEQYF. CDR3 nucleotide sequence: TGCGCCAGCAGCCAAGTGGGGACCAGCTACGAGCAGTACTTC.

About this clonotype itself: The junction departs from germline at one end; a sequencing error may be responsible. J is TRBJ2-7 and V is TRBV12-3 or TRBV12-4; D is unclear. The CDR3 runs 11 residues. DNA of the CDR3: TGTGCCAGCAGTTCTGCCGACGAGCGGTACTTC. As protein: CASSSADERYF.

The sample holds one count of this clonotype. A much larger clonotype is one base distant, so this may be a read error. The chain uses TRBV7-9 and TRBJ1-2, with D possibly matching TRBD1 (5 bases). Germline V lookup: CDR1 SEHNR, CDR2 FQNEAQ (reference sequence). CDR3 length equals 14 residues. Between the trimmed V and J ends, which lost 5 bases and 2 bases, there was a span of 12 bases. The CDR3 reads CASSAVTENYGYTF. The CDR3 nucleotides are TGTGCCAGCAGCGCCGTGACAGAGAACTATGGCTACACCTTC.